This T cell receptor (beta chain) appears in the sequencing data of a study of blood T cells in healthy people across ages. Alongside a J-beta primer mix, a sample-barcoded 5' primer served in a second PCR lasting about 7 to 11 cycles. MiXCR, run by TCRdb on the 5' RACE reads, gives a single entry per CDR3 protein. In the table there are roughly 800,000 distinct CDR3 sequences, under 40% of which are singletons. With 4 bases removed from V and 4 bases from J, the gap between germline ends came to 5 bases. Germline CDR1 DFQATT, CDR2 SNEGSKA (reference sequence). The CDR3 length is 11 residues. The chain joins TRBV20-1 to TRBJ1-5; D unclear. Sequencing used blood. The sequence was obtained from a man between 18 and 35 years old in good health. The CDR3 region is CSATGNQPQHF. The CDR3 DNA sequence: TGCAGTGCTACAGGAAATCAGCCCCAGCATTTT.